This is a list of T cell receptor beta chains from one sample in a study of Ad26.COV2.S vaccination and SARS-CoV-2 variants. Method: immunoSEQ multiplex PCR; TCRdb's copy keeps in-frame clones and lacks some. The table lists nearly 400,000 clones, over 75% of them singletons. This specimen was peripheral blood, taken in a trial of Ad26.COV2.S vaccine versus placebo. The receptor source for this set is a person aged 18-60 years who received the Ad26.COV2.S COVID-19 vaccine or a placebo. CDR3s include the opening cysteine and the closing phenylalanine or tryptophan. A D gene is named only where the DNA matches it firmly. Rows may omit the clone size; those that give it use once, few, many or a size class.

TRBV7-2	TRBJ2-1	-	TRBD2	CASVPRGGRGNEQFF	TGTGCCAGCGTTCCGAGAGGCGGGAGGGGCAATGAGCAGTTCTTC
TRBV19	TRBJ1-5	-	TRBD1	CASSITGADQPQHF	TGTGCCAGTAGTATTACAGGGGCTGATCAGCCCCAGCATTTT
TRBV15	TRBJ2-5	-	TRBD2	CATSRETSGSETQYF	TGTGCCACCAGCAGAGAGACTAGCGGGAGTGAGACCCAGTACTTC
TRBV13	TRBJ1-2	-	TRBD1	CASSARGDGYTF	TGTGCCAGCAGCGCCAGGGGGGATGGCTACACCTTC
TRBV9	TRBJ1-6	few	-	CASSLGGVGNSPLHF	TGTGCCAGCAGCTTGGGTGGGGTCGGCAATTCACCCCTCCACTTT
TRBV28	TRBJ2-7	once	TRBD2	CASTSSLAVHYEQYF	TGTGCCAGCACTTCCTCACTAGCGGTCCACTACGAGCAGTACTTC
TRBV28	TRBJ1-6	once	-	CASSLWAPRGSPLHF	TGTGCCAGCAGTTTATGGGCACCAAGGGGTTCACCCCTCCACTTT
TRBV28	TRBJ2-1	-	TRBD1	CASSSAGTGVREQFF	TGTGCCAGCAGTTCAGCCGGGACAGGGGTGAGGGAGCAGTTCTTC
TRBV20-1	TRBJ2-1	-	-	CSARDLNEQFF	TGCAGTGCTAGAGATCTGAATGAGCAGTTCTTC
TRBV2	TRBJ1-6	-	-	CASSERDNTPLHF	TGTGCCAGCAGTGAACGGGACAATACACCCCTCCACTTT
TRBV5-1	TRBJ1-4	once	-	CASSLGVLNEKLFF	TGCGCCAGCAGCTTGGGGGTCTTAAATGAAAAACTGTTTTTT
TRBV5-1	TRBJ2-5	-	-	CASSLDPGETQYF	TGCGCCAGCAGCTTGGACCCCGGAGAGACCCAGTACTTC
TRBV9	TRBJ2-1	-	-	CASSVGQTNEQFF	TGTGCCAGCAGCGTGGGTCAGACGAATGAGCAGTTCTTC
TRBV7-2	TRBJ2-1	-	-	CASSPDNGAYNEQFF	TGTGCCAGCAGCCCCGATAACGGGGCCTACAATGAGCAGTTCTTC
TRBV6-1	TRBJ1-6	-	-	CASSDYVPDTINSPLHF	TGTGCCAGCAGTGATTATGTCCCCGACACGATAAATTCACCCCTCCACTTT
TRBV13	TRBJ2-7	-	TRBD1	CASSPGTGVYEQYF	TGTGCCAGCAGCCCCGGGACAGGGGTCTACGAGCAGTACTTC
TRBV6-5	TRBJ2-1	-	-	CASSYAEGHEQFF	TGTGCCAGCAGTTACGCGGAGGGCCATGAGCAGTTCTTC
TRBV6-5	TRBJ2-3	-	-	CASKGESTDTQYF	TGTGCCAGCAAGGGGGAGAGCACAGATACGCAGTATTTT
TRBV3-1/TRBV3-2	TRBJ2-2	few	-	CASSRGTLNTGELFF	TGTGCCAGCAGCCGAGGGACTCTGAACACCGGGGAGCTGTTTTTT
TRBV9	TRBJ1-2	-	-	CASSSPLTGTSYGYTF	TGTGCCAGCAGCTCCCCATTAACCGGGACCTCCTATGGCTACACCTTC
TRBV30	TRBJ2-2	-	-	CAWSGISRLPPGELFF	TGTGCCTGGAGTGGTATTAGCCGACTCCCCCCCGGGGAGCTGTTTTTT
TRBV5-6	TRBJ2-7	-	-	CASSPGHREQEQYF	TGTGCCAGCAGCCCAGGACATCGGGAACAAGAGCAGTACTTC
TRBV10-3	TRBJ2-1	-	TRBD2	CAISGLGTSGWNAYNEQFF	TGTGCCATCAGTGGCTTAGGGACTAGCGGGTGGAACGCCTACAATGAGCAGTTCTTC
TRBV5-1	TRBJ2-1	-	-	CASSAAGAPIGNEQFF	TGCGCCAGCAGCGCAGCAGGGGCACCAATTGGGAATGAGCAGTTCTTC
TRBV12-3/TRBV12-4	TRBJ2-5	-	TRBD1	CASGTGGAGTQYF	TGTGCCAGCGGCACAGGGGGCGCTGGGACCCAGTACTTC
TRBV11-3	TRBJ2-7	-	TRBD2	CASSSFRAGGGEQYF	TGTGCCAGCAGCTCGTTTAGGGCGGGAGGGGGAGAGCAGTACTTC
TRBV29-1	TRBJ2-1	-	-	CSVEGLVGSYEQFF	TGCAGCGTTGAAGGGCTAGTGGGCAGCTATGAGCAGTTCTTC
TRBV5-4	TRBJ2-7	-	-	CASSLQGRRSSYEQYF	TGTGCCAGCAGCTTGCAGGGACGGCGCAGCTCCTACGAGCAGTACTTC
TRBV3-1/TRBV3-2	TRBJ2-2	-	TRBD2	CASSRRGLAGGRTGELFF	TGTGCCAGCAGCCGGAGGGGGCTAGCGGGAGGACGAACCGGGGAGCTGTTTTTT
TRBV7-3	TRBJ2-5	few	-	CASSPQGAETQYF	TGTGCCAGCAGCCCACAAGGCGCGGAGACCCAGTACTTC
TRBV5-1	TRBJ1-1	-	-	CASRRRSNTEAFF	TGCGCCAGCAGACGTCGGTCGAACACTGAAGCTTTCTTT
TRBV15	TRBJ2-2	-	-	CATSQTFGELFF	TGTGCCACCAGTCAAACGTTCGGGGAGCTGTTTTTT
TRBV18	TRBJ2-5	-	-	CASSPPRETQYF	TGTGCCAGCTCACCACCGAGAGAGACCCAGTACTTC
TRBV6-5	TRBJ1-5	once	-	CASTQRQGWEPQHF	TGTGCCAGCACCCAGCGGCAGGGGTGGGAGCCCCAGCATTTT
TRBV18	TRBJ1-1	-	-	CASSTVLGEEAFF	TGTGCCAGCTCGACCGTCCTTGGGGAGGAAGCTTTCTTT
TRBV27	TRBJ2-3	-	-	CASTSPWPGDTQYF	TGTGCCAGCACCTCCCCCTGGCCAGGGGATACGCAGTATTTT
TRBV5-1	TRBJ1-1	once	-	CASTLGASNTEAFF	TGCGCCAGCACCTTAGGGGCCTCGAACACTGAAGCTTTCTTT
TRBV6-5	TRBJ2-2	-	-	CASSYQITGSGELFF	TGTGCCAGCAGTTATCAGATCACAGGCTCCGGGGAGCTGTTTTTT
TRBV7-9	TRBJ2-7	-	TRBD2	CASSAVGLAGGPNEQYF	TGTGCCAGCAGCGCCGTAGGACTAGCGGGAGGGCCCAACGAGCAGTACTTC
TRBV5-1	TRBJ1-1	-	-	CASSIPGRNTEAFF	TGCGCCAGCAGCATCCCCGGGCGGAACACTGAAGCTTTCTTT
TRBV5-5	TRBJ2-1	-	TRBD1	CASSPPARTGGANEQFF	TGTGCCAGCAGCCCCCCAGCGCGGACAGGGGGGGCCAATGAGCAGTTCTTC
TRBV10-2	TRBJ2-1	-	TRBD1	CASRRQGPYNEQFF	TGCGCCAGCAGGAGACAGGGCCCCTACAATGAGCAGTTCTTC
TRBV18	TRBJ1-3	-	-	CASGATGSSGNTIYF	TGTGCCAGCGGCGCCACAGGGAGCTCTGGAAACACCATATATTTT
TRBV6-6	TRBJ1-6	few	TRBD1	CASSPRDSYNSPLHF	TGTGCCAGCAGTCCCCGGGACAGCTATAATTCACCCCTCCACTTT
TRBV20-1	TRBJ2-3	-	TRBD2	CSASLASGSTDTQYF	TGCAGTGCTAGTCTAGCTAGCGGGAGTACAGATACGCAGTATTTT